This paragraph reports one T cell receptor beta chain. The antigen it recognizes is unknown. The input lacks base qualities; no much larger clone sits a single base away. TCRB CDR3 regions were amplified from about 2 ug genomic DNA, or all available DNA if less, using the immunoSEQ assay. Multiplex PCR used 60 forward primers for TCR V beta segments and 13 reverse primers for J beta segments. To estimate the number of reads per starting template, synthetic control templates were added to each sample at limiting dilution. The Illumina HiSeq System generated 87 bp sequencing reads. The paper's data handling went like this. PCR and sequencing errors were removed by merging closely related sequences with a nearest neighbor algorithm. TCR overlap was measured as the percentage of unique tumor TCR beta sequences also present in the same patient's peripheral blood. Sourced from immuneACCESS, this table was stored by TCRdb with only in-frame sequences that have V and J called. A share of the clones is absent; for the studies checked, an unresolved V gene accounts for under half, and the remainder has no known explanation. V, J and clone size are taken as reported in that table, and D and trimming were inferred from the DNA itself. The sample contains 80,000 to 100,000 clones, around three quarters of them found a single time. The ten top clones hold 5.5% to 7% of the sample.

The CDR3, from cysteine to phenylalanine, totals 14 residues. The sequence is cut down to CDR3 DNA, 42 bases in frame from base 1. The trim is 1 base for V and 1 base for J, with a gap of 8 bases between the germline ends. From the germline V gene, CDR1 is SGHRS and CDR2 is YFSETQ. Patients were selected for having adequate residual fresh-frozen tumor tissue and more than two years of available survival data. An isocitrate dehydrogenase mutation was not carried by any of the glioblastoma patients, although molecular status was otherwise variable. PBMC were collected before vaccination, two weeks after the third vaccination, and at tumor progression if progression occurred. The Qiagen DNeasy Blood extraction Kit was used to extract genomic DNA. These data belong to a study of glioma-infiltrating T cells after dendritic cell vaccination listed by TCRdb under 2016. About the study as a whole: The cohort comprised 15 glioblastoma patients from Phase I and II dendritic cell vaccination trials, 9 newly diagnosed and 6 with recurrent disease. Between about 2002 and 2013, patients were given autologous tumor lysate-pulsed dendritic cell vaccination. The vaccine consisted of monocyte-derived dendritic cells cultured less than 9 days with IL-4 and GM-CSF, then pulsed overnight with autologous tumor lysate. Each patient was given three intradermal dendritic cell vaccine injections, spaced two weeks apart, in the arm below the axilla. In glioblastoma patients vaccinated with dendritic cells, deep sequencing of TCR beta CDR3 regions served to measure the amount of tumor-infiltrating lymphocytes and to compare repertoires between tumor and blood. Survival after dendritic cell vaccination was correlated with TCR sequencing metrics, such as TIL content and the overlap between tumor and blood repertoires. What the work shows at the level of the full study, not this receptor alone: Higher estimated pretreatment TIL content predicted longer time to progression and overall survival after dendritic cell vaccination. The three-group TCR overlap response model was described as speculative and requiring prospective validation. TCR clonality showed no direct relationship with survival, which suggests that a diverse polyclonal response may matter. The cohort was small and heterogeneous, only a few patients had full blood and tumor sets, and even fewer had initial-recurrent tumor pairs.

The clonotype comes from a human donor with glioblastoma. The starting material was blood, obtained before dendritic cell vaccination. Here the chain combines TRBV5-1 and TRBJ2-5; a tentative D match to TRBD2 spans 5 bases. The CDR3 sequence is CASSLTGFQETQYF. The bases read TGCGCCAGCAGCTTGACGGGGTTCCAAGAGACCCAGTACTTC.